The next 12 T cell receptor beta chains were all read from a single sample in a study of shared clonotypes between healthy human individuals. Assay used: immunoSEQ multiplex PCR; TCRdb lists only in-frame clones, some missing. The table lists more than 2 million clones, around 96% of them singletons, with roughly 1% in the top ten. Naivety among CD8 cells was defined by CD45RO negativity and positive CCR7 selection, thereby excluding terminally differentiated effector memory CD45RA+ cells. Source material: naive CD8+ T cells sorted from blood. These receptor sequences come from a man between 18 and 29 years old in good health.

This sequence joins TRBV7-9 and TRBJ2-7; a possible D gene is TRBD1 (5 bases). The CDR3 totals 14 residues. The germline V and J ends were trimmed by 5 bases and 3 bases, with 14 bases remaining between them. Germline lookup yields CDR1 SEHNR and CDR2 FQNEAQ (reference sequence). The CDR3 here is CASSDDSSDYEQYF. In DNA, the CDR3 is TGTGCCAGCAGCGACGACAGTTCGGACTACGAGCAGTACTTC.

The chain links TRBV5-6 to TRBJ2-5; 9 bases align to TRBD1. Germline V gives CDR1 SGHDT, CDR2 YYEEEE. Trimming at V came to 5 bases and at J to 3 bases, leaving 8 bases not matched to a gene. CDR3 length: 15 amino acids. The chain's CDR3 is CASRLWDREEETQYF. CDR3 coding DNA: TGTGCCAGCAGGCTTTGGGACAGGGAGGAAGAGACCCAGTACTTC. Based on the CDR3 plus reference TRBV5-6 and TRBJ2-5, the full variable domain is DAGVTQSPTHLIKTRGQQVTLRCSPKSGHDTVSWYQQALGQGPQFIFQYYEEEERQRGNFPDRFSGHQFPNYSSELNVNALLLGDSALYLCASRLWDREEETQYFGPGTRLLVL.

This clone appeared a few times. The chain employs TRBV9 and TRBJ2-3; either TRBD1 or TRBD2 may fit D (5 bases each). The CDR3 extends over 15 amino acids. V was cut by 3 bases and J by 0 bases, with 11 bases left in between. CDR1 SGDLS and CDR2 YYNGEE come from the germline V gene. CDR3 sequence (DNA): TGTGCCAGCAGCGGGGGACGCCACAGCACAGATACGCAGTATTTT. As protein: CASSGGRHSTDTQYF.

This clone appeared once. The gene calls are TRBV6-6 and TRBJ1-1; 8 bases align to TRBD1. The CDR3 is made up of 15 amino acids. CDR1 MNHNY and CDR2 SVGAGI come from the germline V gene (reference sequence). J lost 3 bases, V lost 2 bases, and 5 bases had no gene match. The CDR3 spells CASSYLTDRDTEAFF. In nucleotides, the CDR3 is TGTGCCAGCAGTTACCTAACGGACAGGGACACTGAAGCTTTCTTT.

The chain couples TRBV9 to TRBJ2-6; D gene ambiguous. The CDR3 runs 16 residues. The germline V gene has CDR1 SGDLS and CDR2 YYNGEE. V lost 0 bases, J lost 2 bases, and 9 bases lay in between. In DNA form, the CDR3 reads TGTGCCAGCAGCGTAGGTAGTCTCGCTGGGGCCAACGTCCTGACTTTC. Amino acid sequence: CASSVGSLAGANVLTF.

The rearrangement joins TRBV27 to TRBJ1-4, with 7 bases that match TRBD1. Unmatched junction bases numbered 6, after V lost 4 bases and J lost 4 bases. The CDR3 contains 15 residues. CDR1 and CDR2 from the germline V gene are MNHEY and SMNVEV (reference sequence). CDR3 DNA: TGTGCCAGCAGTTCGGACAGGTGGGGTAATGAAAAACTGTTTTTT. Its translation: CASSSDRWGNEKLFF.

V gene TRBV29-1 combines with J gene TRBJ2-1, with D maybe TRBD2 (6 bases). Looked up from germline, CDR1 is SQVTM and CDR2 is ANQGSEA. CDR3 size: 15 residues. V was cut by 6 bases and J by 0 bases, with 15 bases left in between. The CDR3 loop reads CSVGDLASSYNEQFF. In DNA form, the CDR3 reads TGCAGCGTGGGGGACCTAGCGAGCTCCTACAATGAGCAGTTCTTC.

The chain uses TRBV7-9 and TRBJ1-3; TRBD1 agrees at 7 bases. Germline CDR1 is SEHNR and CDR2 is FQNEAQ (reference sequence). The V gene end was trimmed by 0 bases and the J gene end by 0 bases; junction bases not matched to a gene: 5. This CDR3 has 17 residues. The CDR3 reads CASSLAGAGGSGNTIYF. The CDR3 DNA reads as TGTGCCAGCAGCTTAGCTGGGGCAGGGGGCTCTGGAAACACCATATATTTT.

The chain uses TRBV30 and TRBJ1-1; D is unclear. Between the trimmed V and J ends, which lost 0 bases and 1 base, there was a span of 12 bases. CDR1 and CDR2 from the germline V gene are GTSNPN and SVGIG (reference sequence). The CDR3 is made up of 15 amino acids. CDR3 coding DNA: TGTGCCTGGAGTGTACAATGGGCCCCGAACACTGAAGCTTTCTTT. Amino acids: CAWSVQWAPNTEAFF.

The chain is built from TRBV4-3 and TRBJ2-1; D may be TRBD2 (5 bases). CDR3 size: 20 residues. Germline loops: CDR1 LGHNA, CDR2 YSLEER. V was pared by 0 bases and J by 1 base, with 22 bases between. The CDR3 protein is CASSQDRNGNAGLSYNEQFF. For the CDR3, the DNA is TGCGCCAGCAGCCAAGACCGGAATGGAAACGCGGGTCTATCCTACAATGAGCAGTTCTTC.

The chain has TRBV2 and TRBJ2-3; a weak D match, TRBD2 (6 bases). The CDR3 runs 18 residues. The V gene's germline CDR1 is SNHLY and CDR2 FYNNEI. The CDR3 region is CAVGGDNNVPENTDTQYF. Here the CDR3 DNA reads TGTGCAGTCGGGGGAGACAATAACGTTCCCGAGAACACAGATACGCAGTATTTT.

The chain links TRBV10-2 to TRBJ2-1; D is uncertain. This CDR3 has 15 residues. Trimming cost V 0 bases and J 5 bases, with 11 bases left between them. CDR1 is WSHSY, CDR2 SAAADI, per germline. The CDR3 sequence is CASSESKPYHNEQFF. CDR3 bases: TGCGCCAGCAGTGAGTCGAAACCCTACCACAATGAGCAGTTCTTC.